The rows below give T cell receptor beta chains drawn from one sample of a study of blood T cell repertoires in COVID-19. The table came from immunoSEQ multiplex PCR; TCRdb's copy has only in-frame clones and leaves some out. The data contain under 200,000 clones, approximately 86% of them singletons. Sequenced input: peripheral blood. All receptors come from a man aged 60 to 69 with COVID-19, enrolled during active disease. Both conserved end residues are part of each CDR3. Fields, in order: clone size, J gene, V gene, D gene, CDR3 DNA, CDR3 protein. The D gene is left open where the match is weak. Some rows mark clone size as missing; the rest say once, few, many or name a class of expanded clone.

clone size: NA
J gene: TRBJ2-5
V gene: TRBV20-1
D gene: TRBD2
CDR3 DNA: TGCAGTGCTAGTCATAGCGGGGACTCTAGAGAGACCCAGTACTTC
CDR3 protein: CSASHSGDSRETQYF

clone size: NA
J gene: TRBJ1-6
V gene: TRBV27
D gene: NA
CDR3 DNA: TGTGCCAGCAGACAGGGCTTTAATTCACCCCTCCACTTT
CDR3 protein: CASRQGFNSPLHF

clone size: NA
J gene: TRBJ2-1
V gene: TRBV24-1
D gene: NA
CDR3 DNA: TGTGCCACCAGTGATTGGGGGCGCGAGCAGTTCTTC
CDR3 protein: CATSDWGREQFF

clone size: NA
J gene: TRBJ2-3
V gene: TRBV18
D gene: NA
CDR3 DNA: TGTGCCAGCTCACCTAACTACGGACAGGATACGCAGTATTTT
CDR3 protein: CASSPNYGQDTQYF

clone size: once
J gene: TRBJ2-7
V gene: TRBV19
D gene: TRBD2
CDR3 DNA: TGTGCCACCGGGAGGGCTAGCGGGAGCACCCCCAACGAGCAGTACTTC
CDR3 protein: CATGRASGSTPNEQYF

clone size: NA
J gene: TRBJ2-1
V gene: TRBV6-5
D gene: NA
CDR3 DNA: TGTGCCAGCAGTTACTCGAAAGGACTGTACAATGAGCAGTTCTTC
CDR3 protein: CASSYSKGLYNEQFF

clone size: NA
J gene: TRBJ1-4
V gene: TRBV19
D gene: TRBD1
CDR3 DNA: TGTGCCAGTAGTATTAGGCCGGACAGGTCAACTAATGAAAAACTGTTTTTT
CDR3 protein: CASSIRPDRSTNEKLFF

clone size: NA
J gene: TRBJ2-7
V gene: TRBV6-5
D gene: TRBD1
CDR3 DNA: TGTGCCGCGTCCCGACAGGGATCCTACGAGCAGTACTTC
CDR3 protein: CAASRQGSYEQYF

clone size: NA
J gene: TRBJ1-5
V gene: TRBV29-1
D gene: TRBD1
CDR3 DNA: TGCAGCGTAGCGACAGGGGGTAAGGGCAATCAGCCCCAGCATTTT
CDR3 protein: CSVATGGKGNQPQHF

clone size: NA
J gene: TRBJ1-2
V gene: TRBV21-1
D gene: NA
CDR3 DNA: TGTGCCAGCAGCGCCTGGACAGGGGGACGACCTAACTATGGCTACACCTTC
CDR3 protein: CASSAWTGGRPNYGYTF

clone size: NA
J gene: TRBJ1-2
V gene: TRBV2
D gene: TRBD1
CDR3 DNA: TGTGCCAGCAGGGACTTTAGAGGGGGCGGCTACACCTTC
CDR3 protein: CASRDFRGGGYTF

clone size: once
J gene: TRBJ1-2
V gene: TRBV29-1
D gene: TRBD1
CDR3 DNA: TGCAGCACGGACAGGGGCGCCCATGGCTACACCTTC
CDR3 protein: CSTDRGAHGYTF

clone size: NA
J gene: TRBJ1-2
V gene: TRBV5-1
D gene: NA
CDR3 DNA: TGCGCCAGCAGCTTGACCACAGGGCAGAGGGAGGGCTACACCTTC
CDR3 protein: CASSLTTGQREGYTF

clone size: few
J gene: TRBJ2-2
V gene: TRBV7-9
D gene: TRBD1
CDR3 DNA: TGTGCCAGCAGCGCCCAGGGGGCGAGGGGGACCGGGGAGCTGTTTTTT
CDR3 protein: CASSAQGARGTGELFF

clone size: NA
J gene: TRBJ2-2
V gene: TRBV7-3
D gene: NA
CDR3 DNA: TGTGCCAGCAGCTTAGGGGACCGAACAGGGTCCAGGGAGCTGTTTTTT
CDR3 protein: CASSLGDRTGSRELFF

clone size: NA
J gene: TRBJ2-7
V gene: TRBV10-3
D gene: TRBD1
CDR3 DNA: TGTGCCATCAGTGAGCGGACAGGAATCTACGAGCAGTACTTC
CDR3 protein: CAISERTGIYEQYF

clone size: once
J gene: TRBJ1-3
V gene: TRBV6-5
D gene: NA
CDR3 DNA: TGTGCCAGCAGAGCGGGCAACTCTGGAAACACCATATATTTT
CDR3 protein: CASRAGNSGNTIYF

clone size: NA
J gene: TRBJ1-1
V gene: TRBV18
D gene: NA
CDR3 DNA: TGTGCCAGCTCATCCTCCGGGACTCTAAACACTGAAGCTTTCTTT
CDR3 protein: CASSSSGTLNTEAFF

clone size: NA
J gene: TRBJ2-4
V gene: TRBV6-5
D gene: NA
CDR3 DNA: TGTGCCAGCAGTTACTCCCAGGGTATAGGCAAAAACATTCAGTACTTC
CDR3 protein: CASSYSQGIGKNIQYF

clone size: NA
J gene: TRBJ1-6
V gene: TRBV6-5
D gene: TRBD1
CDR3 DNA: TGTGCCAGCAGCCGGGACAGGGTCTCACCCCTCCACTTT
CDR3 protein: CASSRDRVSPLHF

clone size: few
J gene: TRBJ1-4
V gene: TRBV19
D gene: NA
CDR3 DNA: TGTGCCAGTAGTATGCGGACATCCGAAAAACTGTTTTTT
CDR3 protein: CASSMRTSEKLFF

clone size: few
J gene: TRBJ2-3
V gene: TRBV3-1/TRBV3-2
D gene: TRBD1
CDR3 DNA: TGTGCCAGCAGCCCGGGGGACAGGAACCACCAAGTCGGCACGCAGTATTTT
CDR3 protein: CASSPGDRNHQVGTQYF

clone size: NA
J gene: TRBJ2-1
V gene: TRBV28
D gene: TRBD2
CDR3 DNA: TGTGCCACTCTGCCGGGGGGGTTGAGGCGGAATGAGCAGTTCTTC
CDR3 protein: CATLPGGLRRNEQFF

clone size: once
J gene: TRBJ2-5
V gene: TRBV5-1
D gene: TRBD1
CDR3 DNA: TGCGCCAGCAGCTTAAATTTTGGACAGGGGAAGACCCAGTACTTC
CDR3 protein: CASSLNFGQGKTQYF

clone size: NA
J gene: TRBJ1-2
V gene: TRBV5-1
D gene: TRBD1
CDR3 DNA: TGCGCCAGCAGCTTGGTTGCTAGGGGACAGGGGCCTGGCTACACCTTC
CDR3 protein: CASSLVARGQGPGYTF

clone size: NA
J gene: TRBJ2-5
V gene: TRBV12-5
D gene: NA
CDR3 DNA: TGTGCTAGTGGTTCCCAGTCCCCAGAGACCCAGTACTTC
CDR3 protein: CASGSQSPETQYF

clone size: NA
J gene: TRBJ1-3
V gene: TRBV27
D gene: NA
CDR3 DNA: TGTGCCAGCAGTTTATTTAGAGGAAACACCATATATTTT
CDR3 protein: CASSLFRGNTIYF

clone size: NA
J gene: TRBJ1-5
V gene: TRBV3-1/TRBV3-2
D gene: NA
CDR3 DNA: TGTGCCAGCAGCCAAGGTGACAGTCGGCCCCAGCATTTT
CDR3 protein: CASSQGDSRPQHF

clone size: NA
J gene: TRBJ2-2
V gene: TRBV24-1
D gene: NA
CDR3 DNA: TGTGCCACCAGTGACCCAGTACTAGCAGGATTTACCGGGGAGCTGTTTTTT
CDR3 protein: CATSDPVLAGFTGELFF

clone size: NA
J gene: TRBJ2-2
V gene: TRBV6-2/TRBV6-3
D gene: TRBD2
CDR3 DNA: TGTGCCAGCAGTTGGGGACTAGGGTCCACCGGGGAGCTGTTTTTT
CDR3 protein: CASSWGLGSTGELFF

clone size: NA
J gene: TRBJ2-3
V gene: TRBV6-5
D gene: NA
CDR3 DNA: TGTGCCAGCACCGAGGGGGGGGCTCGCGCAGATACGCAGTATTTT
CDR3 protein: CASTEGGARADTQYF

clone size: NA
J gene: TRBJ1-1
V gene: TRBV7-3
D gene: TRBD1
CDR3 DNA: TGTGCCAGCAGCTTGGTTACTTTGAGACAGGGTTCCACTGAAGCTTTCTTT
CDR3 protein: CASSLVTLRQGSTEAFF

clone size: NA
J gene: TRBJ2-5
V gene: TRBV11-2
D gene: TRBD2
CDR3 DNA: TGTGCCAGCAGCTTAGTTCCCGGGGGGGCCGGTGAGACCCAGTACTTC
CDR3 protein: CASSLVPGGAGETQYF

clone size: NA
J gene: TRBJ1-5
V gene: TRBV4-1
D gene: NA
CDR3 DNA: TGCGCCAGCAGCCCTCAGGGGTGGGGTCAGCCCCAGCATTTT
CDR3 protein: CASSPQGWGQPQHF

clone size: NA
J gene: TRBJ1-5
V gene: TRBV4-3
D gene: NA
CDR3 DNA: TGCGCCAGCAGCCAAGGGTGGGGGGGCAATCAGCCCCAGCATTTT
CDR3 protein: CASSQGWGGNQPQHF

clone size: NA
J gene: TRBJ1-5
V gene: TRBV6-2/TRBV6-3
D gene: NA
CDR3 DNA: TGTGCCAGCAGTTACAGTATACGGAGCAATCAGCCCCAGCATTTT
CDR3 protein: CASSYSIRSNQPQHF

clone size: NA
J gene: TRBJ1-2
V gene: TRBV19
D gene: TRBD1
CDR3 DNA: TGTGCCAGCGAACGGACAGGGCCTAACTATGGCTACACCTTC
CDR3 protein: CASERTGPNYGYTF

clone size: NA
J gene: TRBJ1-2
V gene: TRBV5-1
D gene: NA
CDR3 DNA: TGCGCCAGCAGCTTGTTAGCAGGGTCGAACTATGGCTACACCTTC
CDR3 protein: CASSLLAGSNYGYTF

clone size: NA
J gene: TRBJ2-5
V gene: TRBV7-2
D gene: TRBD1
CDR3 DNA: TGTGCCAGCAGCGGTCGACAGGGCTGGATCGGAGAGACCCAGTACTTC
CDR3 protein: CASSGRQGWIGETQYF

clone size: NA
J gene: TRBJ2-3
V gene: TRBV19
D gene: TRBD1
CDR3 DNA: TGTGCCAGTGGCCCACAGGGGGCAATGGCAGATACGCAGTATTTT
CDR3 protein: CASGPQGAMADTQYF

clone size: NA
J gene: TRBJ2-7
V gene: TRBV27
D gene: NA
CDR3 DNA: TGTGCCAGCAAGAAATCGACAGTCTCCTACGAGCAGTACTTC
CDR3 protein: CASKKSTVSYEQYF

clone size: NA
J gene: TRBJ2-5
V gene: TRBV20-1
D gene: NA
CDR3 DNA: TGCAGTGCCTGGCTGCAAGAGACCCAGTACTTC
CDR3 protein: CSAWLQETQYF

clone size: NA
J gene: TRBJ1-3
V gene: TRBV27
D gene: TRBD1
CDR3 DNA: TGTGCCAGCAGTCCGTTGGGACAGGGGGCGACCTCTGGAAACACCATATATTTT
CDR3 protein: CASSPLGQGATSGNTIYF

clone size: NA
J gene: TRBJ2-1
V gene: TRBV7-3
D gene: NA
CDR3 DNA: TGTGCCAGCAGCATACGGGACACCAAGTACAATGAGCAGTTCTTC
CDR3 protein: CASSIRDTKYNEQFF

clone size: NA
J gene: TRBJ2-5
V gene: TRBV19
D gene: TRBD2
CDR3 DNA: TGTGCCAGTAGGGGTTCGGGACTAGCGGGAGAGACCCAGTACTTC
CDR3 protein: CASRGSGLAGETQYF

clone size: NA
J gene: TRBJ1-3
V gene: TRBV3-1/TRBV3-2
D gene: NA
CDR3 DNA: TGTGCCAGCAGCCAACGGTGGGGAGACACCATATATTTT
CDR3 protein: CASSQRWGDTIYF

clone size: NA
J gene: TRBJ1-2
V gene: TRBV4-3
D gene: NA
CDR3 DNA: TGCGCCAGCAGCCAAGAAGGCAGGGGAGAATATGGCTACACCTTC
CDR3 protein: CASSQEGRGEYGYTF

clone size: once
J gene: TRBJ1-5
V gene: TRBV25-1
D gene: NA
CDR3 DNA: TGTGCCAGCAGTGGAGGGAGCGGGAGCAATCAGCCCCAGCATTTT
CDR3 protein: CASSGGSGSNQPQHF

clone size: NA
J gene: TRBJ1-3
V gene: TRBV27
D gene: TRBD1
CDR3 DNA: TGTGCCAGCAGTTTATCAGGGGGCCTCTCTGGAAACACCATATATTTT
CDR3 protein: CASSLSGGLSGNTIYF

clone size: NA
J gene: TRBJ1-2
V gene: TRBV6-2/TRBV6-3
D gene: NA
CDR3 DNA: TGTGCCAGCAGTCTACAGGACTATGGCTACACCTTC
CDR3 protein: CASSLQDYGYTF

clone size: NA
J gene: TRBJ2-1
V gene: TRBV4-1
D gene: TRBD2
CDR3 DNA: TGCGCCAGCAGCCAAGAGTTCCGGGGGGTTTACAATGAGCAGTTCTTC
CDR3 protein: CASSQEFRGVYNEQFF

clone size: NA
J gene: TRBJ2-1
V gene: TRBV7-6
D gene: TRBD1
CDR3 DNA: TGTGCCAGCAGCTTAGACTGGGACAGCCCCTACAATGAGCAGTTCTTC
CDR3 protein: CASSLDWDSPYNEQFF

clone size: NA
J gene: TRBJ2-3
V gene: TRBV30
D gene: TRBD2
CDR3 DNA: TGTGCCTGGAGGCCCTTCGGGAGGACAGATACGCAGTATTTT
CDR3 protein: CAWRPFGRTDTQYF

clone size: few
J gene: TRBJ1-6
V gene: TRBV11-2
D gene: TRBD1
CDR3 DNA: TGTGCCAGCAGCTCGACCGGGACAGGGAATTCACCCCTCCACTTT
CDR3 protein: CASSSTGTGNSPLHF